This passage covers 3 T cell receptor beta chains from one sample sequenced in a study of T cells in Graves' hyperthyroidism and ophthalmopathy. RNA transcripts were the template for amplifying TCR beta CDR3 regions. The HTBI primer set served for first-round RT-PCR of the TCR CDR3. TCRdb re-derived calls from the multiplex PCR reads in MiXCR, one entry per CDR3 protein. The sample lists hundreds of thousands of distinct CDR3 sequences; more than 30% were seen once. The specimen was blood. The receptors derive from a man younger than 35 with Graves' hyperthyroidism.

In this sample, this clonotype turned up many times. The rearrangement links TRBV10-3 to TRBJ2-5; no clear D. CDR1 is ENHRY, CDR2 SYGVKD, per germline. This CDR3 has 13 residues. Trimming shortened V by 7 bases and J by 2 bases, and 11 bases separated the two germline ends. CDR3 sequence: CAIIPPIQETQYF. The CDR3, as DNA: TGTGCCATCATCCCCCCCATTCAAGAGACCCAGTACTTC.

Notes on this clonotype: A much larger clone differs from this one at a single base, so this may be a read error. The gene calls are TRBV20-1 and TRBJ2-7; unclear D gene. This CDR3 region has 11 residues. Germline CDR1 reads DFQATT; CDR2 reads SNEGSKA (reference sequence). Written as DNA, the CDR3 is TGCAGTGCCAATCTAGGCTACGGGCAGTACTTC. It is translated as CSANLGYGQYF.

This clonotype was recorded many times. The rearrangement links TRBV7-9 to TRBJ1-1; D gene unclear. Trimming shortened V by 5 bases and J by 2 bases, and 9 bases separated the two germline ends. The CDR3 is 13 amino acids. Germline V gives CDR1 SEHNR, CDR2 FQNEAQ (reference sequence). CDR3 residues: CASSPSVNTEAFF. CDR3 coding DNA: TGTGCCAGCAGCCCTTCGGTAAACACTGAAGCTTTCTTT.